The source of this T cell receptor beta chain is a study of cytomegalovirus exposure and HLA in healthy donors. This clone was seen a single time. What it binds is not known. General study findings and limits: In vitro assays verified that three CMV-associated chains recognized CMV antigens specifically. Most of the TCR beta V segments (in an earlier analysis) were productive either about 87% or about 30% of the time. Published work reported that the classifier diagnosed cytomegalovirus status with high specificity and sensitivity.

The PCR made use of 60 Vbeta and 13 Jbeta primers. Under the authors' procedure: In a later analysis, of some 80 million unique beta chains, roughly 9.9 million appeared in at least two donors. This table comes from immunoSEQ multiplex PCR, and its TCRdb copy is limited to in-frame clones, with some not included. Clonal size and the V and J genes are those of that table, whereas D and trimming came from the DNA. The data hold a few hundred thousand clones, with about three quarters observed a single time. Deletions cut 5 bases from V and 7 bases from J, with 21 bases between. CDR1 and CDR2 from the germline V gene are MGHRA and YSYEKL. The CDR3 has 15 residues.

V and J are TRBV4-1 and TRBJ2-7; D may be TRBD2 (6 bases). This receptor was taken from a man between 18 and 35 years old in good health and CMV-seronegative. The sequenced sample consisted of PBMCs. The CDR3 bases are TGCGCCAGCAGCTACCGGGACTCCACGACGGAAGAGCAGTACTTC. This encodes CASSYRDSTTEEQYF.